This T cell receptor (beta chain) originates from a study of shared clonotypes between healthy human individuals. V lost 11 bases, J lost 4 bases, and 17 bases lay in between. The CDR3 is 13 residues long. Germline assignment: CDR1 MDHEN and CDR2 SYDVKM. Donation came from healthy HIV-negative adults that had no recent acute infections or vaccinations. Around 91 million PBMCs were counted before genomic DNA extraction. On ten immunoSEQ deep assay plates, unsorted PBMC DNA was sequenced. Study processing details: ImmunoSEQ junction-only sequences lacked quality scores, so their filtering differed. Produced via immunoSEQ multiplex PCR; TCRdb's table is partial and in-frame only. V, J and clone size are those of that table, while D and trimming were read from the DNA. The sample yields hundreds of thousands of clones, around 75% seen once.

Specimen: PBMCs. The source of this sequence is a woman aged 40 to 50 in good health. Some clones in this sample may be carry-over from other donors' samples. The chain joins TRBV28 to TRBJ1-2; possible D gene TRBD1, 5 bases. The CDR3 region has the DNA TGTGCCGGTTTGTCCCGGGGCCCCTATGGCTACACCTTC. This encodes CAGLSRGPYGYTF.